Included here is one T cell receptor beta chain sequence, with context. Germline CDR1 is MNHEY and CDR2 is SVGAGI. The CDR3 has 16 residues. Trimming cost V 0 bases and J 5 bases; bases outside gene matches: 10. The sample is drawn from a study of blood T cell repertoires in COVID-19. Study in general: Spain, Italy and the United States supplied samples that represented acute and convalescent COVID-19. From T cells, B-cell-depleted T cells, or PBMCs came the material, which was cDNA or gDNA.

Method: immunoSEQ multiplex PCR; TCRdb's copy keeps in-frame clones and lacks some. The table lists approximately 290,000 clones, approximately 91% of them singletons, with 2.2% in the top ten. What was sequenced was peripheral blood. The source of this sequence is a woman aged 30 to 39 with COVID-19, enrolled during active disease. V and J are TRBV6-5 and TRBJ2-7; TRBD1 aligns across 7 bases. In DNA, the CDR3 is TGTGCCAGCAGTTACTCGCCGACCAGGGGGAGACACGAGCAGTACTTC. Its translation is CASSYSPTRGRHEQYF.